Below are 2 T cell receptor beta chains sequenced from a single sample in a study of CD8 T cells in ankylosing spondylitis. TCRdb re-called the 5' RACE reads with MiXCR, one entry per CDR3 protein. The sample yields some 220,000 distinct CDR3 sequences, roughly a tenth seen once. Sequenced: blood, either unsorted or a sorted T cell fraction (not recorded which). These receptors originate from a male donor with ankylosing spondylitis or in good health (not recorded which).

This clonotype has ten or more counts. The chain employs TRBV9 and TRBJ1-1; 8 bases are shared with TRBD1. This CDR3 comprises 12 residues. V shed 4 bases, J shed 4 bases, and the junction held 0 bases outside the gene matches. The germline CDR1 and CDR2 sequences are SGDLS and YYNGEE. Here the CDR3 reads CASSQGATEAFF. CDR3 sequence (DNA): TGTGCCAGCAGCCAGGGGGCCACTGAAGCTTTCTTT.

V gene TRBV12-3 or TRBV12-4 combines with J gene TRBJ2-5; maybe TRBD1 (6 bases). The CDR3 spans 14 residues. Trimming shortened V by 5 bases and J by 5 bases, and 15 bases separated the two germline ends. This CDR3 reads CASSPSGDRETQYF. For the CDR3, the DNA is TGTGCCAGCAGTCCCTCAGGGGATCGCGAGACCCAGTACTTC.